The present TCR beta chain was sequenced within a study of regulatory T cells in long-lasting Graves disease. Noted time point: persistent/refractory GD, antithyroid drugs over 5 years with positive TRAb. Following extraction of RNA from PBMCs, that RNA was used to make the TCR library. Overall study results and limits: Persistent cases favored TRBV28, TRBJ1-2 and TRBJ2-5.

In building TCR beta libraries, iRepertoire HTBI primers were used together with Arm-PCR of CDR3 regions. TCRdb reprocessed the multiplex PCR reads via MiXCR and lists one record per CDR3 protein. The profile covers around 460,000 distinct CDR3 sequences, with roughly 22% appearing a single time and around 13% taken by the ten largest. On this clonotype: Its antigen is undetermined.

The CDR3 runs 13 residues. Unmatched junction bases numbered 3, after V lost 1 base and J lost 9 bases. CDR1 and CDR2 (germline): LNHNV, YYDKDF (reference sequence). The V gene is TRBV15, the J gene TRBJ2-4, with 7 nucleotides matching TRBD2. This TCR was recovered from a female donor with Graves disease. Sequencing used peripheral blood mononuclear cells (PBMCs), obtained when the disease was refractory, from a patient treated with antithyroid drugs. CDR3 loop: CATSRGEGSIQYF. The CDR3 DNA sequence: TGTGCCACCAGCAGAGGGGAGGGGTCCATTCAGTACTTC.